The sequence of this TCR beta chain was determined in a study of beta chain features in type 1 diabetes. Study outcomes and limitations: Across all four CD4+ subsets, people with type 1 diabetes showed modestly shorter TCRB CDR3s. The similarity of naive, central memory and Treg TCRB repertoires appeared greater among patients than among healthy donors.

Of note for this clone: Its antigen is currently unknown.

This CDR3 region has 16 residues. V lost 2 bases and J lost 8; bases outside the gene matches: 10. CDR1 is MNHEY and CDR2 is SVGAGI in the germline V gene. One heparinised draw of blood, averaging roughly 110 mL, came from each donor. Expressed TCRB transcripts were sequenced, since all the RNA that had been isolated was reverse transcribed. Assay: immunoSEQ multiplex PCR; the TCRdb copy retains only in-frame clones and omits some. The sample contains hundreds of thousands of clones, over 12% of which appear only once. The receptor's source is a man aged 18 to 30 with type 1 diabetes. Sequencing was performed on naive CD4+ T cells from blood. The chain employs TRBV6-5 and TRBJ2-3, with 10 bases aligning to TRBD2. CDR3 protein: CASSYVSSGRIGTQYF. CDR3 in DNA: TGTGCCAGCAGTTACGTGTCTAGCGGGAGAATCGGTACGCAGTATTTT.